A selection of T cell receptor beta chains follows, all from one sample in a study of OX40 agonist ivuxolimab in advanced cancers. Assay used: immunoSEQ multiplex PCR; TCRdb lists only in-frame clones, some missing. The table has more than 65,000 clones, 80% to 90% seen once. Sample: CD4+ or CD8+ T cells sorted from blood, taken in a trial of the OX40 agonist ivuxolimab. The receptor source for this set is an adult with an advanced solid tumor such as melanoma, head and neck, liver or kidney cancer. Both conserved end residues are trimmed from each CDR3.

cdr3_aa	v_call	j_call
AWRKTGQETQY	TRBV30	TRBJ2-5
ASSIQGAPPPEAF	TRBV19	TRBJ1-1
ASSGPGGEYSPLH	TRBV5-6	TRBJ1-6
ASSVDVGYEQY	TRBV6-1	TRBJ2-7
ASEREGLYEQF	TRBV7-2	TRBJ2-1
ASSPDRGVGY	TRBV7-9	TRBJ2-7
ASSGEHEAF	TRBV19	TRBJ1-1
ASSLQGSTGELF	TRBV5-5	TRBJ2-2
ASSPGQSREPQH	TRBV4-3	TRBJ1-5
ASSLETANYGYT	TRBV5-1	TRBJ1-2
AISEGTGGNQPQH	TRBV10-3	TRBJ1-5
ASSVGTSGRAWDTQY	TRBV2	TRBJ2-3
ASSTSQGGPPNEKLF	TRBV19	TRBJ1-4
ASSKHLQGPLYNEQF	TRBV19	TRBJ2-1
ASSETGSSGNTIY	TRBV9	TRBJ1-3
ATQSGPTTNEKLF	TRBV30	TRBJ1-4
ASSLPGADTQY	TRBV7-9	TRBJ2-3
ASSLYNGATTDTQY	TRBV7-8	TRBJ2-3
ASSPDPGQSNEKLF	TRBV5-1	TRBJ1-4
ASSLTGKKYEQY	TRBV7-2	TRBJ2-7
ASSFYPSEQY	TRBV28	.
ASSLDVARTDTQY	TRBV7-2	TRBJ2-3
ASGYTQY	TRBV5-8	TRBJ2-3
ASSPRRWEEGDTQY	TRBV19	TRBJ2-3
AWSVPIQGGNEKLF	TRBV30	TRBJ1-4
ASSQHDMGFSTGELF	TRBV4-1	TRBJ2-2
ASRLPREANYGYT	TRBV4-2	TRBJ1-2
ASSIVTGGPGTQY	TRBV19	TRBJ2-5
ASSGGDRVPGNTIY	TRBV6-1	TRBJ1-3
ASSLGDSYNEQF	TRBV5-1	TRBJ2-1
ASSVAITDGYT	TRBV9	TRBJ1-2
ASSSQTRGPNYGYT	TRBV5-1	TRBJ1-2
ASSQSGGYEQY	TRBV4-1	TRBJ2-7
ASGLSGGYYGYT	TRBV12-5	TRBJ1-2
ASSLTDSPLH	TRBV7-9	TRBJ1-6
ATSSPIRLAGADTQY	TRBV15	TRBJ2-3
ASSLSGVGTEAF	TRBV6-5	TRBJ1-1
ASSSLSGGTNTGELF	TRBV11-2	TRBJ2-2
ASSFSGHLTDTQY	TRBV27	TRBJ2-3